The 5 T cell receptor beta chains presented below share a single source sample, sequenced in a study of cytomegalovirus exposure and HLA in healthy donors. Primers for the PCR totalled 60 Vbeta and 13 Jbeta. TCRdb's copy holds only in-frame clones and misses some; the assay was immunoSEQ multiplex PCR. The profile shows some 96,000 clones, approximately 64% of them singletons. The specimen was PBMCs. These TCRs come from a man aged 60 to 75 in good health and CMV-seronegative.

The chain links TRBV9 to TRBJ1-1; possible D gene TRBD1, 6 bases. Trimming removed 4 bases at V and 1 base at J, with 14 bases between. Germline lookup yields CDR1 SGDLS and CDR2 YYNGEE. The CDR3 runs to 15 residues. The CDR3, as DNA: TGTGCCAGCAGCTTATCTGGGGGCCCGAACACTGAAGCTTTCTTT. Translated: CASSLSGGPNTEAFF.

DNA of the CDR3: TGTGCCAGCTCAAAAGGGACTAGCGGGAGTGGCACCGGGGAGCTGTTTTTT. This sequence encodes CASSKGTSGSGTGELFF. The chain combines TRBV18 with TRBJ2-2; 14 bases are a match to TRBD2. This CDR3 comprises 17 residues. V gave up 5 bases and J gave up 4 bases; unmatched junction bases: 6. Germline assignment: CDR1 KGHSH and CDR2 LQKENI. Together with reference TRBV18 and TRBJ2-2, the CDR3 gives the full variable domain: NAGVMQNPRHLVRRRGQEARLRCSPMKGHSHVYWYRQLPEEGLKFMVYLQKENIIDESGMPKERFSAEFPKEGPSILRIQQVVRGDSAAYFCASSKGTSGSGTGELFFGEGSRLTVL.

Regarding this clone: The sample has other DNA sequences that encode this CDR3 too. The gene calls are TRBV5-1 and TRBJ2-7; D is ambiguous. V was clipped by 0 bases and J by 2 bases, with 6 bases between them. This CDR3 has 13 residues. Looked up from germline, CDR1 is SGHRS and CDR2 is YFSETQ. CDR3 loop: CASSLDRAYEQYF. The DNA for the CDR3 is TGCGCCAGCAGCTTGGACAGAGCCTACGAGCAGTACTTC.

The chain joins TRBV25-1 to TRBJ1-5; 9 bases match TRBD1. Unmatched junction bases numbered 1, after V lost 4 bases and J lost 3 bases. The CDR3 contains 14 residues. Germline CDR1 and CDR2: MGHDK and SYGVNS. The chain's CDR3 is CASSGTGDNQPQHF. DNA of the CDR3: TGTGCCAGCAGTGGGACAGGGGACAATCAGCCCCAGCATTTT.

The rearrangement uses TRBV7-2 and TRBJ2-1; D ambiguous. Trimming left V 2 bases short and J 3 bases short, with 11 bases between. From germline, CDR1 is SGHTA and CDR2 FQGNSA. This CDR3 has 15 residues. The CDR3 reads CASSLTIAIYNEQFF. Written as DNA, the CDR3 is TGTGCCAGCAGCTTAACTATAGCAATCTACAATGAGCAGTTCTTC.